The 5 T cell receptor beta chains presented below share a single source sample, sequenced in a study of cytomegalovirus exposure and HLA in healthy donors. PCR primers comprised 60 Vbeta and 13 Jbeta primers. TCRdb keeps only in-frame clones here, not all; method: immunoSEQ multiplex PCR. The data show about 190,000 clones, around three quarters seen once. Sequenced sample: PBMCs. These receptors all come from a woman aged 18-29 years in good health and CMV-seronegative.

This chain joins TRBV14 and TRBJ2-5; TRBD2 might be the D (5 bases). CDR3 length equals 16 residues. Germline V gives CDR1 SGHDN, CDR2 FVKESK. Trimming took 0 bases from V and 2 from J, leaving 13 bases between them. CDR3 nucleotide sequence: TGTGCCAGCAGCCAAGATTTGGGGAGAGGGCAAGAGACCCAGTACTTC. As protein: CASSQDLGRGQETQYF.

This chain joins TRBV2 and TRBJ1-6; D may be TRBD1 (5 bases). Trimming pared 9 bases from V and 7 bases from J, leaving 13 bases between. The germline gives CDR1 SNHLY, CDR2 FYNNEI. The CDR3 covers 13 residues. CDR3 protein: CAREGRLNSPLHF. The CDR3 nucleotides read TGTGCCAGGGAGGGACGGCTGAATTCACCCCTCCACTTT.

About this clone: Its ends do not fully match the called genes, so a read error is possible. The chain links TRBV7-7 to TRBJ1-6; tentative D call: TRBD1 (5 bases). Germline loops: CDR1 SSHAT, CDR2 FNYEAQ (reference sequence). The CDR3 spans 15 residues. The CDR3 here is CASSLGEFPSSPLHF. For the CDR3, the DNA is TGTGCTAGCAGCTTAGGGGAGTTTCCCAGTTCACCCCTCCACTTT. Supplemented by reference TRBV7-7 and TRBJ1-6, the full variable domain reads GAGVSQSPRYKVTKRGQDVTLRCDPISSHATLYWYQQALGQGPEFLTYFNYEAQPDKSGLPSDRFSAERPEGSISTLTIQRTEQRDSAMYRCASSLGEFPSSPLHFGNGTRLTVT.

This clone was counted a few times. The chain employs TRBV2 and TRBJ1-3; TRBD1 matches 7 bases. V gave up 4 bases and J gave up 0 bases; unmatched junction bases: 3. This CDR3 contains 15 residues. The V gene's germline CDR1 is SNHLY and CDR2 FYNNEI. CDR3 DNA: TGTGCCAGCAGTGCCGGGACAGACTCTGGAAACACCATATATTTT. It translates to CASSAGTDSGNTIYF.

V usage is TRBV4-1 and J usage is TRBJ1-5, with TRBD1 identical over 12 bases. V lost 0 bases, J lost 6 bases, and 3 bases stayed unmatched. The CDR3 is 16 residues long. Germline V gene lookup returns CDR1 MGHRA and CDR2 YSYEKL. Here the CDR3 reads CASSQEGQGAGQPQHF. In DNA form, the CDR3 reads TGCGCCAGCAGCCAAGAGGGACAGGGGGCAGGTCAGCCCCAGCATTTT.